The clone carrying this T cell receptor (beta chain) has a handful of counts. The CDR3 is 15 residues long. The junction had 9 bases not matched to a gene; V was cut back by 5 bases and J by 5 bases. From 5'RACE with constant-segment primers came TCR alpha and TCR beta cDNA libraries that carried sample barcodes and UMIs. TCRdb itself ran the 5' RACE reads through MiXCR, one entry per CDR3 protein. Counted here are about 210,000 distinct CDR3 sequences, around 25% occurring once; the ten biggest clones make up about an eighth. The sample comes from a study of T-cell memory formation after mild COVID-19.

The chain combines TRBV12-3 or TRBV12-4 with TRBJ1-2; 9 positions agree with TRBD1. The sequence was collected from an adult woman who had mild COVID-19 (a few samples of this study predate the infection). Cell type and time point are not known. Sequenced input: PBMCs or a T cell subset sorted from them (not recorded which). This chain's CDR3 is CASSDPTGGGYGYTF. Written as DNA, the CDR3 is TGTGCCAGCAGTGACCCCACAGGGGGCGGGTATGGCTACACCTTC.